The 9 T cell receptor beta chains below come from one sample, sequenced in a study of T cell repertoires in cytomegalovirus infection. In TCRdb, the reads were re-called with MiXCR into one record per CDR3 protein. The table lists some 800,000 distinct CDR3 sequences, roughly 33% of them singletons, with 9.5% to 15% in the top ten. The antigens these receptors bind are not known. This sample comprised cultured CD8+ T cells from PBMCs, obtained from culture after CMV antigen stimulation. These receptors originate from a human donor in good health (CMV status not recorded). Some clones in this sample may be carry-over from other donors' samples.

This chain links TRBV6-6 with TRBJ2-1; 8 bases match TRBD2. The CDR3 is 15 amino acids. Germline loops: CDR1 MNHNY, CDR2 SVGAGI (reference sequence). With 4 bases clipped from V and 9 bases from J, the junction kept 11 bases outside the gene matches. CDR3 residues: CASSSGLEPQPEQFF. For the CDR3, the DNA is TGTGCCAGCAGTTCGGGACTAGAGCCCCAACCTGAGCAGTTCTTC.

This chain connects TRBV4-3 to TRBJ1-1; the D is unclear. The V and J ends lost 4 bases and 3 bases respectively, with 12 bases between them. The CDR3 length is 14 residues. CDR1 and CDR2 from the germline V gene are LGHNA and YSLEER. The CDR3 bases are TGCGCCAGCAGCCCTAGAGAGGGTTACACTGAAGCTTTCTTT. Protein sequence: CASSPREGYTEAFF.

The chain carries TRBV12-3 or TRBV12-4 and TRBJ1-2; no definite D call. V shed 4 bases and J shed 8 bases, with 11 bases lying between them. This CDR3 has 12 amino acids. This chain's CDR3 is CASSSGPVGYTF. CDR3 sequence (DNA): TGTGCCAGCAGTTCAGGCCCTGTGGGCTACACCTTC.

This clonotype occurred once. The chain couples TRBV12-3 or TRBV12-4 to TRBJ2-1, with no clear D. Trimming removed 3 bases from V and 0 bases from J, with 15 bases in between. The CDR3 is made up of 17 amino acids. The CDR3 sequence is CASSFEAKLSSYNEQFF. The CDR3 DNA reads TGTGCCAGCAGTTTCGAGGCAAAACTAAGCTCCTACAATGAGCAGTTCTTC.

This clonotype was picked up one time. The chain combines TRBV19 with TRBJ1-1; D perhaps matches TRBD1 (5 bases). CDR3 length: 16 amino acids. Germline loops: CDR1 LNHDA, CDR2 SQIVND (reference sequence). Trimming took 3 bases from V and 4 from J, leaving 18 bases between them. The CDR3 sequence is CASSILGAMGGTEAFF. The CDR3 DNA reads TGTGCCAGTAGTATCCTCGGGGCGATGGGAGGCACTGAAGCTTTCTTT.

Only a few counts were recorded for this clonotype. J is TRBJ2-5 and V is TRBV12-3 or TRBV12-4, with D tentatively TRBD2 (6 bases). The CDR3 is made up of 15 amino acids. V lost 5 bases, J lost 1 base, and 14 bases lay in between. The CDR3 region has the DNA TGTGCCAGCAGTGGGGACGGGGAGGCCCAAGAGACCCAGTACTTC. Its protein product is CASSGDGEAQETQYF.

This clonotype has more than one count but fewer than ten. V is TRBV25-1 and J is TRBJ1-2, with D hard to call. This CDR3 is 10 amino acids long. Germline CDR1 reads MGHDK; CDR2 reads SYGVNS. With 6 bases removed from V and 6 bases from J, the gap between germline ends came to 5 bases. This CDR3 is CASRDNGYTF. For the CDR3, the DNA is TGTGCCAGCAGAGACAATGGCTACACCTTC.

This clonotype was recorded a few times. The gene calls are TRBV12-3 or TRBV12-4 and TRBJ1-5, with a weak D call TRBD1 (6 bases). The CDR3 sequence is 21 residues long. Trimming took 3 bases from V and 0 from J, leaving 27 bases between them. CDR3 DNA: TGTGCCAGCAGTTTTATCTTGGCCGGCTTAAGAGGGGGTTATAGCAATCAGCCCCAGCATTTT. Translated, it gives CASSFILAGLRGGYSNQPQHF.

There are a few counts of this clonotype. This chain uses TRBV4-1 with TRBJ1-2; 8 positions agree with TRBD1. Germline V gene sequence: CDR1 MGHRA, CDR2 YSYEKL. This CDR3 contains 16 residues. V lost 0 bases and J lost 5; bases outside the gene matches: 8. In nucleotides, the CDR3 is TGCGCCAGCAGCCAAGATACAGGGGGGGTTCCTTATGGCTACACCTTC. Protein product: CASSQDTGGVPYGYTF.